These T cell receptor beta chains were read from a single sample in a study of T-cell reconstitution after alpha-beta-depleted transplantation in children. TCRdb fed the PCR reads into MiXCR, producing one record per CDR3 protein. The top ten hold 3% of the sample, which has 190,000 or so distinct CDR3 sequences, 6.5% to 7.5% seen once. The sequencing here drew on PBMCs from the stem cell graft donor, taken from the stem cell graft. The receptors derive from a human donor who donated a stem cell graft to a child with Wiskott-Aldrich syndrome. Both conserved end residues are part of each CDR3. D genes are given only for firm matches. The size field is filled for only some rows; it gives once, few, many or a size class.

j_gene | d_gene | v_gene | abundance | CDR3aa | CDR3nt
TRBJ2-1 | TRBD2 | TRBV27 | many | CASSLLAGGTYNEQFF | TGTGCCAGCAGTTTATTAGCGGGAGGAACGTACAATGAGCAGTTCTTC
TRBJ2-2 | TRBD1 | TRBV12-5 | - | CASAPGQGAGELFF | TGTGCTAGTGCTCCAGGACAGGGTGCCGGGGAGCTGTTTTTT
TRBJ1-2 | TRBD1 | TRBV5-6 | many | CASSSEPGQNYGYTF | TGTGCCAGCAGCTCAGAACCGGGACAGAACTATGGCTACACCTTC
TRBJ2-1 | - | TRBV20-1 | many | CSAMEDPIGNEQFF | TGCAGTGCTATGGAGGATCCAATTGGCAATGAGCAGTTCTTC
TRBJ1-1 | - | TRBV20-1 | - | CSARPPEGRNTEAFF | TGCAGTGCTAGACCTCCGGAGGGGAGGAACACTGAAGCTTTCTTT
TRBJ2-5 | - | TRBV4-3 | many | CASSTQQGIEGETQYF | TGCGCCAGCAGCACGCAACAGGGAATTGAGGGAGAGACCCAGTACTTC
TRBJ1-1 | TRBD1 | TRBV5-8 | many | CASSHNRGGYTEAFF | TGTGCCAGCAGCCATAACAGGGGAGGGTACACTGAAGCTTTCTTT
TRBJ1-5 | - | TRBV27 | many | CASSLGGQPQHF | TGTGCCAGCAGTTTAGGAGGTCAGCCCCAGCATTTT
TRBJ2-5 | - | TRBV11-3 | many | CASRSHRKLLLQETQYF | TGTGCCAGCAGATCCCATAGGAAGCTACTACTCCAAGAGACCCAGTACTTC
TRBJ2-7 | - | TRBV9 | many | CASSAGSGEQYF | TGTGCCAGCAGCGCGGGAAGCGGCGAGCAGTACTTC
TRBJ2-2 | - | TRBV24-1 | many | CATSDRDRPGELFF | TGTGCCACCAGTGACCGTGACAGGCCCGGGGAGCTGTTTTTT
TRBJ2-7 | - | TRBV12-3/TRBV12-4 | - | CASSLSGRGASEQYF | TGTGCCAGCAGTTTATCAGGACGGGGGGCGAGCGAGCAGTACTTC
TRBJ2-7 | - | TRBV5-1 | - | CASSRQPSPSSYEQYF | TGCGCCAGCAGCCGGCAACCTAGCCCCAGCTCCTACGAGCAGTACTTC
TRBJ2-1 | - | TRBV27 | many | CASSSRKIYNEQFF | TGTGCCAGCAGTTCTCGGAAGATATACAATGAGCAGTTCTTC
TRBJ2-7 | - | TRBV25-1 | - | CASSVGGTYEQYF | TGTGCCAGCAGTGTAGGCGGTACCTACGAGCAGTACTTC
TRBJ2-7 | TRBD2 | TRBV12-3/TRBV12-4 | many | CASNSGSSSYEQYF | TGTGCCAGCAATAGCGGGAGTTCCTCGTACGAGCAGTACTTC
TRBJ1-1 | - | TRBV3-1 | few | CASSHQGLNTEAFF | TGTGCCAGCAGCCACCAGGGCCTGAACACTGAAGCTTTCTTT
TRBJ2-7 | - | TRBV12-3/TRBV12-4 | many | CASSFGGDKIYEQYF | TGTGCCAGCAGTTTTGGGGGGGACAAGATATACGAGCAGTACTTC
TRBJ2-7 | - | TRBV30 | many | CAWSVTSFYEQYF | TGTGCCTGGAGTGTGACTAGTTTCTACGAGCAGTACTTC
TRBJ1-2 | - | TRBV5-5 | many | CASSNGRGSGYTF | TGTGCCAGCAGTAACGGGCGGGGGTCTGGCTACACCTTC
TRBJ2-1 | - | TRBV6-2/TRBV6-3 | - | CASSYLRGEATNEQFF | TGTGCCAGCAGTTACCTCAGGGGGGAGGCCACGAATGAGCAGTTCTTC
TRBJ2-1 | TRBD2 | TRBV5-1 | many | CASSLQTSGGGSEQFF | TGCGCCAGCAGCTTGCAGACTAGCGGGGGGGGGAGTGAGCAGTTCTTC
TRBJ2-1 | - | TRBV20-1 | - | CSASSPGTYNEQFF | TGCAGTGCTAGTAGCCCCGGGACCTACAATGAGCAGTTCTTC
TRBJ2-1 | TRBD2 | TRBV10-3 | many | CAISSKRGGPVEQFF | TGTGCCATCAGTTCCAAACGGGGGGGGCCTGTTGAGCAGTTCTTC
TRBJ2-1 | TRBD2 | TRBV10-3 | many | CAITPLAGVGNEQFF | TGTGCCATCACCCCTTTAGCGGGAGTGGGCAATGAGCAGTTCTTC
TRBJ1-2 | - | TRBV29-1 | many | CSVDPTPVPANYGYTF | TGCAGCGTTGACCCGACACCCGTGCCAGCTAACTATGGCTACACCTTC